Sequencing of this T cell receptor (beta chain) was carried out in a study of beta chain features in type 1 diabetes. Study-wide results and limits: Cells expressing TCR highly could be over-represented by cDNA sequencing. Insertions at VDJ junctions were less frequent in type 1 diabetes patients. These patients also deleted more nucleotides at the same junctions. Significant though moderate, a shortening of TCRB CDR3s appeared in all four CD4+ subsets of Type 1 diabetes patients.

This clone was found a few times. Its antigen is not known. V shed 5 bases, J shed 5 bases, and the junction held 6 bases outside the gene matches. The CDR3 runs to 14 residues. The V gene's germline CDR1 is ENHRY and CDR2 SYGVKD. Expressed TCRB transcripts were sequenced because the isolated RNA had all been reverse transcribed beforehand. Mean read depth for naive, central memory and regulatory T cell samples was several million reads. Profiling relied on immunoSEQ multiplex PCR, and the TCRdb table lists in-frame clones only, not all of them. This sample has about 52,000 clones, with around 40% found just once.

The sample consisted of Tregs from blood. This chain uses TRBV10-3 with TRBJ2-1; 7 bases line up with TRBD1. This receptor was obtained from a man aged 30 to 39 with type 1 diabetes. The CDR3 region is CAISLDRTNNEQFF. The CDR3 region has the DNA TGTGCCATCAGTTTGGACAGGACCAACAATGAGCAGTTCTTC.